This T cell receptor beta chain comes out of a study of PD-1 blockade in mismatch repair-deficient tumors. Produced via immunoSEQ multiplex PCR; TCRdb's table is partial and in-frame only. The sample shows 30,000 to 45,000 clones, approximately 80% of them seen only once. This clone has a single count. The antigen is not known. Study results and caveats: After pembrolizumab, tumor-resident clones rose rapidly, then generally contracted before radiologic responses.

Mismatch repair deficiency was confirmed in all patients, by PCR or immunohistochemistry. Per germline, CDR1 KGHSH and CDR2 LQKENI. Trimming removed 5 bases from V and 5 bases from J; junction bases left unmatched: 4. CDR3 size: 13 residues. This TCR was recovered from an adult with mismatch repair-deficient cancer. The starting material was PBMCs, obtained about 40 weeks after starting pembrolizumab. J is TRBJ1-1 and V is TRBV18; 8 bases are shared with TRBD1. This CDR3 is CASSKDRVTEAFF. The CDR3 DNA follows: TGTGCCAGCTCAAAGGACAGGGTAACTGAAGCTTTCTTT.